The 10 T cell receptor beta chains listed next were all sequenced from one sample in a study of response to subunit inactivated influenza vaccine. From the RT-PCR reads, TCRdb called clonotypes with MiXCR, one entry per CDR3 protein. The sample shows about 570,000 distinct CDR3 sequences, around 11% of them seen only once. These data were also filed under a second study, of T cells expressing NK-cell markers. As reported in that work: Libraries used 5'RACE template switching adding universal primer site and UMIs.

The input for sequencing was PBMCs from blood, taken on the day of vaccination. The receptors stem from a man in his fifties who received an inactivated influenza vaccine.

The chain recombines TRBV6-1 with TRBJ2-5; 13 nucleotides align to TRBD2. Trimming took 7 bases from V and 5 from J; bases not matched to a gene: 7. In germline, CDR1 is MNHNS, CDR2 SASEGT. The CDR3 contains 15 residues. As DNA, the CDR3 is TGTGCCAGCACCCTACTAGCGGGGGGGCCGGAGACCCAGTACTTC. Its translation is CASTLLAGGPETQYF.

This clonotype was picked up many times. The DNA for the CDR3 is TGTGCCAGCAGCTTAAGGACAGGGTACGAGCAGTACTTC. Translated: CASSLRTGYEQYF. The V gene is TRBV7-9, the J gene TRBJ2-7, with TRBD1 identical over 8 bases. The CDR3 sequence is 13 residues long. V lost 2 bases to trimming and J lost 4 bases; unmatched junction nucleotides: 1. Germline CDR1 is SEHNR and CDR2 is FQNEAQ (reference sequence).

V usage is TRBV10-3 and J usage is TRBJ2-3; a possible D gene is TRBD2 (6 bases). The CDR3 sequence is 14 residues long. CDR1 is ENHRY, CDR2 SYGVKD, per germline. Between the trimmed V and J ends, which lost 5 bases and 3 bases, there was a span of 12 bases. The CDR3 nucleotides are TGTGCCATCAGTACAGTGGGAGGAACAGATACGCAGTATTTT. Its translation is CAISTVGGTDTQYF.

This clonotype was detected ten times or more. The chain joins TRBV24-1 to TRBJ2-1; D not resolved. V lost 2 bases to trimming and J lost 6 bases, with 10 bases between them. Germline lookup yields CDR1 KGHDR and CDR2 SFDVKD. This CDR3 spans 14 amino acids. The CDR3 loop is CATSDSFRGNEQFF. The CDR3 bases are TGTGCCACCAGTGATTCTTTCAGAGGCAATGAGCAGTTCTTC.

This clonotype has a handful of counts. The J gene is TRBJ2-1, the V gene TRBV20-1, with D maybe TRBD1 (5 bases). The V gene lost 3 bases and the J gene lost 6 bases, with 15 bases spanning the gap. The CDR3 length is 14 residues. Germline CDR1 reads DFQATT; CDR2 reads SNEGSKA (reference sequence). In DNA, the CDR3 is TGCAGTGCTAGTTTCAAACTTAGGGGCAATGAGCAGTTCTTC. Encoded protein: CSASFKLRGNEQFF.

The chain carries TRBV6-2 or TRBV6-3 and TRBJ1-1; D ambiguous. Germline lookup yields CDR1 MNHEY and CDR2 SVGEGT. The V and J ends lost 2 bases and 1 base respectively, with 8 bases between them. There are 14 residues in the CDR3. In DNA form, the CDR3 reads TGTGCCAGCAGTTACCGGTGGGAGAACACTGAAGCTTTCTTT. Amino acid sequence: CASSYRWENTEAFF.

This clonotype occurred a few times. The CDR3: CASSPHPYNEQFF. CDR3 coding DNA: TGTGCCAGCTCACCACACCCATACAATGAGCAGTTCTTC. V usage is TRBV18 and J usage is TRBJ2-1; D uncertain. From germline, CDR1 is KGHSH and CDR2 LQKENI. CDR3 length equals 13 residues. V shed 1 base and J shed 4 bases, with 5 bases lying between them.

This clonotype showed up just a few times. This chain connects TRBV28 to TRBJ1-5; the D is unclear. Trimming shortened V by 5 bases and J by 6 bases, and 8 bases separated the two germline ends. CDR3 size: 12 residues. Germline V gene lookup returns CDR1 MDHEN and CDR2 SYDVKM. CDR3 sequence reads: CASSGDGQPQHF. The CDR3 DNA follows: TGTGCCAGCAGTGGAGATGGTCAGCCCCAGCATTTT. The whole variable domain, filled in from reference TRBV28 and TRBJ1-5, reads DVKVTQSSRYLVKRTGEKVFLECVQDMDHENMFWYRQDPGLGLRLIYFSYDVKMKEKGDIPEGYSVSREKKERFSLILESASTNQTSMYLCASSGDGQPQHFGDGTRLSIL.

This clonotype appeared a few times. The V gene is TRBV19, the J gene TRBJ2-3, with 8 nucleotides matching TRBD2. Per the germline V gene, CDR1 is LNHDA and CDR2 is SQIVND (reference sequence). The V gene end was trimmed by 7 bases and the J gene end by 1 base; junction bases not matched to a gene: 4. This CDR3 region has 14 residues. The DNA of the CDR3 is TGTGCCAGTACCCCAGCGGGAGGCACAGATACGCAGTATTTT. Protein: CASTPAGGTDTQYF.

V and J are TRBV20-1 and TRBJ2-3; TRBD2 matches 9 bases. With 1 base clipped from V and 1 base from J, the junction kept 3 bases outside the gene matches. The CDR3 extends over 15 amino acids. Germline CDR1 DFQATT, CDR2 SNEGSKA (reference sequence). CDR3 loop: CSARGLAGRTDTQYF. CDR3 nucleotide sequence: TGCAGTGCTAGAGGCCTAGCGGGGCGCACAGATACGCAGTATTTT.